This record looks at one T cell receptor (beta chain) sequence and its context. The antigen remains unidentified. These data come from a study of cytomegalovirus exposure and HLA in healthy donors. The method was immunoSEQ multiplex PCR; TCRdb's version includes in-frame clones alone and lacks a portion of them. The sample records some 90,000 clones, about 96% being singletons. The validation cohort, a group of more than 100 subjects, included the donors and was separate from the roughly 700-subject first cohort. Notes on the study in general: Among TCR beta chains, those listed as cytomegalovirus-associated numbered about 160. Published work reported that the classifier diagnosed cytomegalovirus status with high specificity and sensitivity. Most TCR sequences showed up rarely, but some public TCRs showed up in many donors.

Trimming stripped 7 bases from V and 4 bases from J, with 24 bases between. The CDR3 spans 18 residues. Germline assignment: CDR1 SGHRS and CDR2 YFSETQ. The chain links TRBV5-1 to TRBJ2-6; possibly TRBD2 for D (8 bases). The specimen was PBMCs. The TCR originated in a man younger than 30 in good health and CMV-seronegative. CDR3 sequence (DNA): TGCGCCAGCCGCGACGCGGGGGGACAGTTACCCGGGGCCAACGTCCTGACTTTC. Translating gives CASRDAGGQLPGANVLTF.